Presented here are 21 T cell receptor beta chains from one specimen sequenced in a study of T cells in tumors after PD-1 blockade. Only in-frame clones appear in the TCRdb table, and some are missing; sequencing was by immunoSEQ multiplex PCR. The table lists nearly 25,000 clones, roughly 82% of them singletons. This material consisted of PBMCs, taken after anti-PD-1 treatment. Source of these receptors: a human donor with basal cell carcinoma.

The genes are TRBV2 and TRBJ1-5, with no clear D. From germline, CDR1 is SNHLY and CDR2 FYNNEI. The germline V and J ends were trimmed by 4 bases and 4 bases, with 8 bases remaining between them. This CDR3 has 13 amino acids. CDR3 sequence: CASSVRQNQPQHF. The CDR3 DNA follows: TGTGCCAGCAGTGTTCGGCAAAATCAGCCCCAGCATTTT.

The chain joins TRBV30 to TRBJ1-1; D is possibly TRBD1 (5 bases). The CDR3 runs 16 residues. V lost 3 bases to trimming and J lost 3 bases, with 20 bases between them. The germline CDR1 and CDR2 sequences are GTSNPN and SVGIG (reference sequence). The CDR3 protein is CAWRAPWGSRDTEAFF. The CDR3 DNA follows: TGTGCCTGGAGAGCCCCCTGGGGGAGTAGGGACACTGAAGCTTTCTTT.

The rearrangement links TRBV4-2 to TRBJ2-7, with D possibly being TRBD1 (6 bases). Looked up from germline, CDR1 is LGHNA and CDR2 is YNFKEQ. Trimming stripped 0 bases from V and 5 bases from J, with 14 bases between. The CDR3 has 15 residues. The chain's CDR3 is CASSQDLGRGDEQYF. Written as DNA, the CDR3 is TGTGCCAGCAGCCAAGATCTGGGCAGGGGCGACGAGCAGTACTTC.

V and J are TRBV5-1 and TRBJ2-2; 10 positions match TRBD1. CDR1 SGHRS and CDR2 YFSETQ come from the germline V gene. CDR3 length: 14 amino acids. Losses at the gene ends were 5 bases for V and 4 bases for J; bases not matched to a gene: 2. This CDR3 is CASRGQGITGELFF. The CDR3 DNA reads TGCGCCAGCAGGGGACAGGGGATCACCGGGGAGCTGTTTTTT.

This chain connects TRBV5-4 to TRBJ1-4; D might be TRBD1 (6 bases). The germline V and J ends were trimmed by 4 bases and 3 bases, with 16 bases remaining between them. Germline values: CDR1 SGHNT, CDR2 YYREEE (reference sequence). The CDR3 loop spans 16 amino acids. This CDR3 reads CASSPQGTQANEKLFF. Written as DNA, the CDR3 is TGTGCCAGCAGCCCGCAGGGGACCCAGGCTAATGAAAAACTGTTTTTT.

The V and J genes are TRBV6-5 and TRBJ1-6, with a tentative D call TRBD1 (5 bases). The V gene's germline CDR1 is MNHEY and CDR2 SVGAGI. Trimming pared 10 bases from V and 7 bases from J, leaving 17 bases between. The CDR3 runs to 14 residues. The DNA of the CDR3 is TGTGCCACCCAGGGCCAGGTGGGGAATTCACCCCTCCACTTT. It translates to CATQGQVGNSPLHF.

CDR3 amino acids: CASRTGTLPIGTQYF. CDR3 bases: TGTGCCAGCAGAACCGGGACTTTACCTATCGGGACCCAGTACTTC. This chain links TRBV2 with TRBJ2-5, with TRBD2 as a possible D gene (6 bases). Trimming stripped 6 bases from V and 7 bases from J, with 21 bases between. This CDR3 is built from 15 residues. Germline CDR1 is SNHLY and CDR2 is FYNNEI.

This chain connects TRBV3-1 (or the pseudogene TRBV3-2) to TRBJ2-3, with a tentative D call TRBD1 (6 bases). The CDR3 totals 15 residues. CDR1 is LGHDT and CDR2 is YNNKEL in the germline V gene (reference sequence). V was clipped by 4 bases and J by 2 bases, with 13 bases between them. Here the CDR3 reads CASSPPDRYTDTQYF. The CDR3 nucleotides are TGTGCCAGCAGCCCGCCAGACAGGTACACAGATACGCAGTATTTT.

This clone was detected only once. The rearrangement uses TRBV5-8 and TRBJ1-1; 9 bases line up with TRBD1. Trimming took 4 bases from V and 0 from J; bases not matched to a gene: 4. Germline-derived CDR1 and CDR2 are SGHTS and YDEGEE. The CDR3 is made up of 15 amino acids. CDR3 residues: CASSPDRGMNTEAFF. The DNA for the CDR3 is TGTGCCAGCAGCCCCGACAGGGGGATGAACACTGAAGCTTTCTTT.

The rearrangement uses TRBV18 and TRBJ1-2; 7 bases match TRBD1. The CDR3 totals 14 residues. Germline V gene data show CDR1 as KGHSH and CDR2 as LQKENI. The J segment lost 4 bases and the V segment lost 3 bases, leaving 5 bases of the junction unmatched. The CDR3 bases are TGTGCCAGCTCACCTCCGGGACAGCGCTATGGCTACACCTTC. It is translated as CASSPPGQRYGYTF.

This clone is labeled medium-sized. The chain uses TRBV27 and TRBJ1-6; D remains unclear. The germline CDR1 and CDR2 sequences are MNHEY and SMNVEV (reference sequence). Trimming cost V 8 bases and J 7 bases, with 15 bases left between them. The CDR3 consists of 14 residues. The CDR3 region is CASALLERNSPLHF. The CDR3 DNA follows: TGTGCCAGCGCACTCTTGGAAAGGAATTCACCCCTCCACTTT.

This clone was observed a handful of times. V and J are TRBV6-6 and TRBJ2-2, with 8 bases identical to TRBD2. The CDR3 is made up of 15 amino acids. Germline V gene lookup returns CDR1 MNHNY and CDR2 SVGAGI (reference sequence). The trim removed 10 bases at V and 3 bases at J, leaving 10 bases unmatched. The CDR3 region has the DNA TGTGCCATCCACCGGGGGGGTTCGGACACCGGGGAGCTGTTTTTT. Protein product: CAIHRGGSDTGELFF.

The gene calls are TRBV19 and TRBJ2-2, with TRBD1 as a possible D gene (5 bases). V gave up 1 base and J gave up 1 base, with 13 bases separating them. This CDR3 comprises 17 residues. Germline V gene data show CDR1 as LNHDA and CDR2 as SQIVND (reference sequence). Here the CDR3 reads CASSIGRGKVNTGELFF. CDR3 sequence (DNA): TGTGCCAGTAGTATAGGTAGGGGAAAAGTGAACACCGGGGAGCTGTTTTTT.

The gene calls are TRBV6-1 and TRBJ1-2; TRBD1 aligns across 8 bases. J gave up 8 bases and V 3 bases, and 8 bases lay outside the gene matches. CDR1 is MNHNS, CDR2 SASEGT, per germline. The length of the CDR3 is 14 residues. CDR3 coding DNA: TGTGCCAGCAGTGACCTAGGACAGGGACGGGGCTACACCTTC. Translated, it gives CASSDLGQGRGYTF.

V usage is TRBV6-5 and J usage is TRBJ2-5; D might be TRBD1 or TRBD2, each matching 5 bases. Per the germline V gene, CDR1 is MNHEY and CDR2 is SVGAGI. With 6 bases removed from V and 5 bases from J, the gap between germline ends came to 19 bases. The CDR3 loop spans 15 amino acids. The CDR3 sequence: CASRNSWGLYETQYF. CDR3 nucleotide sequence: TGTGCCAGCAGGAACTCTTGGGGGTTATACGAGACCCAGTACTTC.

This chain connects TRBV9 to TRBJ2-3, with 7 bases aligning to TRBD2. Germline-derived CDR1 and CDR2 are SGDLS and YYNGEE. V was clipped by 2 bases and J by 2 bases; unmatched bases: 8. This CDR3 region has 16 residues. The CDR3 DNA sequence: TGTGCCAGCAGCGTCTTCTCGGGGGGTAACACAGATACGCAGTATTTT. The encoded protein is CASSVFSGGNTDTQYF.

The rearrangement joins TRBV7-8 to TRBJ2-4; unclear D gene. V lost 0 bases and J lost 3, with 0 bases in between. Germline loops: CDR1 SGHVS, CDR2 FQNEAQ. The CDR3 contains 12 residues. Written as DNA, the CDR3 is TGTGCCAGCAGCTTAGCCAAAAACATTCAGTACTTC. As protein: CASSLAKNIQYF. The full variable domain, with the rest looked up from reference TRBV7-8 and TRBJ2-4, is GAGVSQSPRYKVAKRGQDVALRCDPISGHVSLFWYQQALGQGPEFLTYFQNEAQLDKSGLPSDRFFAERPEGSVSTLKIQRTQQEDSAVYLCASSLAKNIQYFGAGTRLSVL.

CDR3 sequence: CASTSPGGAYHEQFF. The DNA for the CDR3 is TGTGCCAGCACCTCCCCCGGGGGGGCGTACCATGAGCAGTTCTTC. The chain couples TRBV6-5 to TRBJ2-1, with TRBD2 matching over 8 bases. With 7 bases clipped from V and 8 bases from J, the junction kept 13 bases outside the gene matches. The CDR3 runs to 15 residues. Germline assignment: CDR1 MNHEY and CDR2 SVGAGI.

J is TRBJ2-5 and V is TRBV5-4, with 10 bases lining up with TRBD1. Germline V CDR1 and CDR2: SGHNT, YYREEE (reference sequence). The CDR3 contains 15 residues. Trimming cost V 4 bases and J 5 bases; bases outside gene matches: 8. The CDR3: CASSPGTGARETQYF. As DNA, the CDR3 is TGTGCCAGCAGCCCCGGGACAGGGGCGAGGGAGACCCAGTACTTC.

The chain carries TRBV27 and TRBJ1-4; no reliable D call. This CDR3 region has 15 residues. Germline V lookup: CDR1 MNHEY, CDR2 SMNVEV (reference sequence). The V end lost 6 bases, the J end lost 7 bases, and 18 bases lay between the germline ends. CDR3 in amino acids: CASSTTRVSREKLFF. The CDR3 nucleotides read TGTGCCAGCAGCACCACGAGGGTTAGTCGTGAAAAACTGTTTTTT.

There are a few counts of this clone. The V call is TRBV5-1, the J call TRBJ1-3, with D unclear. Looked up from germline, CDR1 is SGHRS and CDR2 is YFSETQ. The CDR3 loop spans 16 amino acids. Trimming removed 1 base at V and 0 bases at J, with 11 bases between. CDR3 coding DNA: TGCGCCAGCAGCTTGAACACCTGGGTCTCTGGAAACACCATATATTTT. Translation: CASSLNTWVSGNTIYF.